Each of the 19 T cell receptor beta chains below was sequenced from the same sample in a study of T cell responses to AZD1222 COVID-19 vaccine (dated by TCRdb to the early 2020s). Reading the label with the study, this specimen's time point is: baseline before first vaccination. The library was prepared using the immunoSEQ multiplex PCR assay. The table was pulled from immuneACCESS by TCRdb, which kept in-frame rearrangements only. Such tables lose some clones; where checked, under half of the loss comes from unresolved V genes, and the rest has no known cause. The sample includes 140,000 to 150,000 clones, with 75% to 95% observed a single time. The ten largest clones add up to over 1.1% of the sample. The starting material was peripheral blood, obtained on day 0 of AZD1222 vaccination. The source of these receptors is an adult in good health.

The chain recombines TRBV7-6 with TRBJ2-5, with D unclear. With 4 bases removed from V and 0 bases from J, the gap between germline ends came to 12 bases. This CDR3 spans 15 amino acids. CDR1 and CDR2 (germline): SGHVS, FNYEAQ. This CDR3 reads CASSYLRGNQETQYF. CDR3 coding DNA: TGTGCCAGCAGCTATTTGCGAGGAAACCAAGAGACCCAGTACTTC.

This sequence joins TRBV11-2 and TRBJ2-7; 7 positions agree with TRBD2. V lost 8 bases and J lost 3; bases outside the gene matches: 16. CDR1 SGHAT and CDR2 FQNNGV come from the germline V gene. The CDR3 totals 16 residues. In nucleotides, the CDR3 is TGTGCCAGCTGTGTCCTCCCCACGACTAGCAGCTACGAGCAGTACTTC. Its protein is CASCVLPTTSSYEQYF.

This clone was observed once. The rearrangement links TRBV7-9 to TRBJ1-4; D is unclear. Trimming took off 5 bases at V and 0 bases at J, with 16 bases between the two ends. The length of the CDR3 is 17 residues. Germline V gene sequence: CDR1 SEHNR, CDR2 FQNEAQ (reference sequence). DNA for the CDR3: TGTGCCAGCAGCCGTTACGAGAGATCTGCAACTAATGAAAAACTGTTTTTT. This gives the protein CASSRYERSATNEKLFF.

The V and J genes are TRBV2 and TRBJ1-4, with unresolved D. V was cut by 7 bases and J by 8 bases, with 14 bases left in between. Germline lookup yields CDR1 SNHLY and CDR2 FYNNEI. This CDR3 comprises 13 residues. Here the CDR3 reads CASNIGLGEKLFF. Here the CDR3 DNA reads TGTGCCAGCAACATCGGACTTGGGGAAAAACTGTTTTTT. Complete variable domain (other parts from reference TRBV2 and TRBJ1-4): EPEVTQTPSHQVTQMGQEVILRCVPISNHLYFYWYRQILGQKVEFLVSFYNNEISEKSEIFDDQFSVERPDGSNFTLKIRSTKLEDSAMYFCASNIGLGEKLFFGSGTQLSVL.

The V call is TRBV4-3, the J call TRBJ2-1; D is uncertain. Germline lookup yields CDR1 LGHNA and CDR2 YSLEER. The CDR3 has 15 residues. Trimming took off 1 base at V and 2 bases at J, with 9 bases between the two ends. Here the CDR3 reads CASSQVLQAYNEQFF. The CDR3 nucleotides read TGCGCCAGCAGCCAAGTATTGCAGGCCTACAATGAGCAGTTCTTC.

The rearrangement links TRBV20-1 to TRBJ1-5; D is uncertain. V shed 3 bases and J shed 3 bases, with 6 bases lying between them. Germline CDR1 reads DFQATT; CDR2 reads SNEGSKA (reference sequence). The CDR3 spans 12 residues. In DNA, the CDR3 is TGCAGTGCTAGTGGACTCAATCAGCCCCAGCATTTT. Protein: CSASGLNQPQHF.

For the CDR3, the DNA is TGTGCCAGCAGCTTGGGCGGTCTAGGGGCCCTCCACTTT. Its translation is CASSLGGLGALHF. The chain recombines TRBV7-6 with TRBJ1-6; a weak D match, TRBD1 (5 bases). V lost 3 bases and J 14 bases, leaving 14 bases between the germline ends. CDR1 and CDR2 from the germline V gene are SGHVS and FNYEAQ. The CDR3 is 13 residues long.

The gene calls are TRBV11-2 and TRBJ1-1; maybe TRBD1 (6 bases). The CDR3 sequence is 16 residues long. V lost 0 bases to trimming and J lost 0 bases, with 11 bases between them. In germline, CDR1 is SGHAT, CDR2 FQNNGV. The CDR3 DNA reads TGTGCCAGCAGCTTAGATCTGTCAGGGGTGAACACTGAAGCTTTCTTT. This encodes CASSLDLSGVNTEAFF.

Note on this clone: The germline gene is not matched at one end of the junction; a read error may be the cause. The V gene is TRBV7-9, the J gene TRBJ1-2, with 7 bases matching TRBD1. The CDR3 sequence is 14 residues long. In germline, CDR1 is SEHNR, CDR2 FQNEAQ (reference sequence). This CDR3 is CASSLDREWHGYTF. The CDR3 bases are TGTGCCAGCAGTTTAGACAGGGAGTGGCATGGCTACACCTTC.

The rearrangement uses TRBV11-2 and TRBJ2-6; 8 bases are shared with TRBD1. This CDR3 has 16 amino acids. Losses at the gene ends were 10 bases for V and 0 bases for J; bases not matched to a gene: 8. Germline V CDR1 and CDR2: SGHAT, FQNNGV. The CDR3 loop is CATRRTGNSGANVLTF. The CDR3 DNA follows: TGTGCCACCAGAAGGACAGGGAACTCTGGGGCCAACGTCCTGACTTTC.

The chain couples TRBV11-3 to TRBJ1-2; 8 bases map to TRBD1. Germline values: CDR1 SGHNT, CDR2 YENEEA. This CDR3 has 15 residues. V was pared by 4 bases and J by 7 bases, with 11 bases of the junction left unmatched. The CDR3 DNA reads as TGTGCCAGCAGCTCCACTACGACAGGGGTGGGTGGCTACACCTTC. Protein sequence: CASSSTTTGVGGYTF.

The chain recombines TRBV4-1 with TRBJ2-7, with 8 bases aligning to TRBD1. This CDR3 is 14 amino acids long. The J segment lost 3 bases and the V segment lost 3 bases, leaving 4 bases of the junction unmatched. CDR1 is MGHRA, CDR2 YSYEKL, per germline. Here the CDR3 reads CASSHGQGLYEQYF. Written as DNA, the CDR3 is TGCGCCAGCAGCCACGGACAGGGACTCTACGAGCAGTACTTC.

The CDR3 DNA is TGTGCCAGCAGTGGCACTCCGGGGACAGAACTCTATGGCTACACCTTC. Residues: CASSGTPGTELYGYTF. J is TRBJ1-2 and V is TRBV6-1; TRBD1 agrees at 7 bases. Germline CDR1 and CDR2: MNHNS and SASEGT. The ends lost 4 bases at V and 4 bases at J; junction bases unmatched: 12. The CDR3 spans 16 residues.

The V gene is TRBV7-3, the J gene TRBJ2-3, with TRBD2 matching 13 bases. The CDR3 extends over 19 amino acids. The junction had 7 bases not matched to a gene; V was cut back by 0 bases and J by 1 base. Germline CDR1 reads SGHTA; CDR2 reads FQGTGA. The CDR3 loop reads CASSLTEGLAGSGTDTQYF. CDR3 bases: TGTGCCAGCAGCTTAACGGAGGGACTAGCGGGATCTGGCACAGATACGCAGTATTTT.

This clone was seen once. The chain is built from TRBV20-1 and TRBJ2-7; D remains ambiguous. Germline assignment: CDR1 DFQATT and CDR2 SNEGSKA (reference sequence). The CDR3 is 15 amino acids. V lost 3 bases to trimming and J lost 6 bases, with 21 bases between them. The CDR3 nucleotides read TGCAGTGCTAGTGGCCTCTCCCTACCCTGGGGCGAGCAGTACTTC. Its protein product is CSASGLSLPWGEQYF.

The gene calls are TRBV5-1 and TRBJ1-5; possible D gene TRBD1, 5 bases. The CDR3 has 14 amino acids. Germline CDR1 is SGHRS and CDR2 is YFSETQ. The V gene lost 0 bases and the J gene lost 1 base, with 5 bases spanning the gap. The CDR3 here is CASSLGQSNQPQHF. The CDR3 region has the DNA TGCGCCAGCAGCTTGGGACAGAGCAATCAGCCCCAGCATTTT.

The chain links TRBV11-2 to TRBJ1-2; 7 bases are shared with TRBD1. V trimming: 1 base; J trimming: 8 bases; junction bases outside the gene matches: 13. The CDR3 has 16 residues. In germline, CDR1 is SGHAT, CDR2 FQNNGV. The CDR3 sequence is CASSLGSTGARYGYTF. CDR3 coding DNA: TGTGCCAGCAGCTTAGGGTCCACAGGGGCTCGGTACGGCTACACCTTC. Using reference TRBV11-2 and TRBJ1-2 for the parts outside the CDR3, the full variable domain is EAGVAQSPRYKIIEKRQSVAFWCNPISGHATLYWYQQILGQGPKLLIQFQNNGVVDDSQLPKDRFSAERLKGVDSTLKIQPAKLEDSAVYLCASSLGSTGARYGYTFGSGTRLTVV.

The J gene is TRBJ2-5, the V gene TRBV6-5; D might be TRBD2 (6 bases). The V end lost 2 bases, the J end lost 4 bases, and 11 bases lay between the germline ends. This CDR3 has 14 residues. The germline V gene encodes CDR1 MNHEY and CDR2 SVGAGI. The CDR3 nucleotides read TGTGCCAGCAGTTACAAGTACGGGGGAGAGACCCAGTACTTC. Protein sequence: CASSYKYGGETQYF.

Written as DNA, the CDR3 is TGTGCCAGCAGCCAGGGGGCGAGGAATGAAAAACTGTTTTTT. Residues: CASSQGARNEKLFF. V and J are TRBV6-5 and TRBJ1-4; 8 positions agree with TRBD1. The CDR3 is 14 residues long. Trimming removed 6 bases from V and 5 bases from J; junction bases left unmatched: 5. CDR1 and CDR2 from the germline V gene are MNHEY and SVGAGI.